The 15 T cell receptor beta chains in this list originate from one sample, sequenced in a study of breast tumors, draining lymph nodes, adjacent tissues. TCRdb reprocessed the multiplex PCR reads via MiXCR and lists one record per CDR3 protein. Of approximately 210,000 distinct CDR3 sequences in the sample, roughly 32% were seen once. The lymph nodes were axillary draining lymph nodes from breast cancer patients. Specimen: axillary lymph node tissue. The receptor set was obtained from a female donor with breast cancer. Some clones in this sample may be carry-over from other donors' samples.

This clonotype was recorded a few times. A read error may be the cause here, since a much bigger clone is one base away. The V and J genes are TRBV7-9 and TRBJ2-3, with 14 positions matching TRBD2. Germline CDR1 reads SEHNR; CDR2 reads FQNEAQ (reference sequence). This CDR3 is built from 18 residues. The CDR3 spells CASSSGLAGGTSTHTQYF. CDR3 DNA sequence: TGTGCCAGCAGTTCAGGACTAGCGGGAGGAACTAGCACACATACGCAGTATTTT.

The chain joins TRBV9 to TRBJ2-5; 10 nucleotides align to TRBD1. From germline, CDR1 is SGDLS and CDR2 YYNGEE. There are 15 residues in the CDR3. Unmatched junction bases numbered 8, after V lost 4 bases and J lost 5 bases. The CDR3 is CASSLGTGAGETQYF. CDR3 in DNA: TGTGCCAGCAGCTTAGGGACAGGGGCTGGGGAGACCCAGTACTTC.

The chain is built from TRBV12-5 and TRBJ1-1, with TRBD1 identical over 9 bases. Germline CDR1 and CDR2: LGHNT and FRNRAP. There are 13 residues in the CDR3. V dropped 1 base and J dropped 11; count of bases not matched to a gene: 5. The CDR3 DNA reads as TGTGCTAGTGGTTTGGCTGGACAGGGGACGGCTTTCTTT. Translation gives CASGLAGQGTAFF.

This clonotype was found many times. Written as DNA, the CDR3 is TGCGCCAGCAGGCCGACAGTCAGCTCCTACAATGAGCAGTTCTTC. Its translation: CASRPTVSSYNEQFF. The chain employs TRBV5-1 and TRBJ2-1; maybe TRBD1 (5 bases). The CDR3 covers 15 residues. With 5 bases removed from V and 0 bases from J, the gap between germline ends came to 12 bases. Germline values: CDR1 SGHRS, CDR2 YFSETQ.

This clonotype was observed a few times. Possible read error: a much larger clone is one base away. V and J are TRBV11-2 and TRBJ2-7; tentative D call: TRBD2 (6 bases). CDR3 length: 12 amino acids. CDR1 and CDR2 (germline): SGHAT, FQNNGV. The V and J ends lost 3 bases and 9 bases respectively, with 12 bases between them. The chain's CDR3 is CASSFGGPAQYF. DNA for the CDR3: TGTGCCAGCAGCTTCGGGGGTCCCGCGCAGTACTTC.

This clonotype was seen a few times. The chain carries TRBV3-1 and TRBJ2-1, with D perhaps being TRBD1 or TRBD2 (5 bases each). The germline V and J ends were trimmed by 4 bases and 7 bases, with 14 bases remaining between them. CDR1 is LGHDT, CDR2 YNNKEL, per germline (reference sequence). CDR3 length: 14 amino acids. DNA of the CDR3: TGTGCCAGCAGCCGAAGTGGGGGTCTGAATGAGCAGTTCTTC. Its translation: CASSRSGGLNEQFF.

The chain has TRBV11-1 and TRBJ2-1, with D possibly TRBD2 on 5 matching bases. Looked up from germline, CDR1 is SGHAT and CDR2 is FQDESV (reference sequence). With 5 bases removed from V and 9 bases from J, the gap between germline ends came to 20 bases. CDR3 length: 15 residues. The CDR3: CASSLTRAVPSEQFF. The CDR3 DNA is TGTGCCAGCAGCCTAACTAGGGCGGTGCCCAGTGAGCAGTTCTTC.

Ten or more counts support this clonotype. The CDR3 DNA reads TGTGCCAGTAGTATGGGCCGGGCCATGTCGAGGGAGACCCAGTACTTC. As protein: CASSMGRAMSRETQYF. The V call is TRBV19, the J call TRBJ2-5; D uncertain. Trimming removed 3 bases at V and 5 bases at J, with 19 bases between. The CDR3 runs 16 residues. Per germline, CDR1 LNHDA and CDR2 SQIVND (reference sequence). The full variable domain, rest sourced from reference TRBV19 and TRBJ2-5, is DGGITQSPKYLFRKEGQNVTLSCEQNLNHDAMYWYRQDPGQGLRLIYYSQIVNDFQKGDIAEGYSVSREKKESFPLTVTSAQKNPTAFYLCASSMGRAMSRETQYFGPGTRLLVL.

The chain recombines TRBV7-6 with TRBJ2-7; 10 nucleotides align to TRBD2. Germline values: CDR1 SGHVS, CDR2 FNYEAQ. Trimming at V came to 4 bases and at J to 10 bases, leaving 10 bases not matched to a gene. CDR3 length: 14 amino acids. The CDR3 spells CASSSGTSVRTQYF. For the CDR3, the DNA is TGTGCCAGCAGCTCGGGGACTAGCGTCCGTACCCAGTACTTC.

This clonotype was counted a single time. This chain connects TRBV7-9 to TRBJ1-5, with D perhaps matching TRBD1 (5 bases). Trimming removed 8 bases from V and 7 bases from J, with 15 bases in between. The CDR3 is 13 amino acids. CDR1 and CDR2 (germline): SEHNR, FQNEAQ (reference sequence). The DNA for the CDR3 is TGTGCCAGCGAGGGGAGGGGAAGGCAGCCCCAGCATTTT. It codes for CASEGRGRQPQHF.

Details on this clonotype: An end of the junction differs from the germline gene, which may be a read error. The chain employs TRBV6-2 or TRBV6-3 and TRBJ2-7, with 12 bases aligning to TRBD2. Germline CDR1 reads MNHEY; CDR2 reads SVGEGT. The CDR3 runs to 16 residues. The CDR3 loop is CASSHSPLAGGHEQYF. CDR3 nucleotides: TGTGCCAGCAGTCACTCCCCACTAGCGGGAGGCCACGAGCAGTACTTC.

This clonotype was detected ten times or more. V gene TRBV19 combines with J gene TRBJ1-2; tentative D call: TRBD1 (6 bases). Germline loops: CDR1 LNHDA, CDR2 SQIVND (reference sequence). There are 13 residues in the CDR3. V shed 3 bases and J shed 7 bases, with 12 bases lying between them. The CDR3 is CASSMIQGSGYTF. CDR3 DNA: TGTGCCAGTAGTATGATCCAGGGGTCTGGCTACACCTTC.

The V gene is TRBV6-5, the J gene TRBJ2-6, with a tentative D call TRBD2 (5 bases). V shed 6 bases and J shed 5 bases, with 17 bases lying between them. Germline V gives CDR1 MNHEY, CDR2 SVGAGI. This CDR3 is 16 amino acids long. DNA of the CDR3: TGTGCCAGCAGACCCCTCCGTCCCGGGAGGGCCAACGTCCTGACTTTC. Encoded protein: CASRPLRPGRANVLTF.

This clonotype was detected ten times or more. The chain couples TRBV15 to TRBJ2-5; tentatively, D is TRBD2 (5 bases). Trimming left V 1 base short and J 4 bases short, with 7 bases between. The CDR3 length is 13 residues. CDR1 LNHNV and CDR2 YYDKDF come from the germline V gene (reference sequence). Written as DNA, the CDR3 is TGTGCCACCAGCAGAGTTGAGGGAGAGACCCAGTACTTC. It translates to CATSRVEGETQYF. The complete variable domain, with remaining parts taken from reference TRBV15 and TRBJ2-5, reads DAMVIQNPRYQVTQFGKPVTLSCSQTLNHNVMYWYQQKSSQAPKLLFHYYDKDFNNEADTPDNFQSRRPNTSFCFLDIRSPGLGDTAMYLCATSRVEGETQYFGPGTRLLVL.

The table lists this clonotype with many counts. This clone may be a read error of a much larger clone one base away. V is TRBV20-1 and J is TRBJ1-2, with D perhaps matching TRBD1 (6 bases). Germline loops: CDR1 DFQATT, CDR2 SNEGSKA (reference sequence). CDR3 length: 12 residues. The CDR3 region is CSAGTSNYGSTF. CDR3 nucleotide sequence: TGCAGTGCTGGGACATCTAACTATGGCTCCACCTTC.